This entry lists 7 T cell receptor beta chains sequenced from one sample in a study of a mutant IDH1 vaccine in newly diagnosed glioma. Time point given: week 11, during vaccination. Doses comprised 300 ug of mutant IDH1 20-mer peptide each, plus topical imiquimod. Clones were read by immunoSEQ multiplex PCR, and TCRdb kept only the in-frame ones, dropping some. Among some 120,000 clones, around three quarters were seen once, and the ten largest hold 5.5%. Their antigen targets remain unknown. Sequences were derived from PBMCs, sampled from a glioma patient whose treatment included an IDH1 peptide vaccine. These receptor sequences come from a man in his forties with glioma.

The chain carries TRBV9 and TRBJ2-7; perhaps TRBD2 as D (6 bases). The germline V and J ends were trimmed by 4 bases and 6 bases, with 20 bases remaining between them. The CDR3 has 15 amino acids. Germline V gene lookup returns CDR1 SGDLS and CDR2 YYNGEE. In DNA, the CDR3 is TGTGCCAGCAGCCCCACGGACTATTTGGCCGGCGAGCAGTACTTC. Translation: CASSPTDYLAGEQYF. Looking up the rest from reference TRBV9 and TRBJ2-7 gives the full variable domain: DSGVTQTPKHLITATGQRVTLRCSPRSGDLSVYWYQQSLDQGLQFLIQYYNGEERAKGNILERFSAQQFPDLHSELNLSSLELGDSALYFCASSPTDYLAGEQYFGPGTRLTVT.

The chain employs TRBV12-1 and TRBJ2-7; TRBD2, the table's D call, was not compared with the DNA. TRBV12-1 constitutes a pseudogene. CDR3 length: 15 amino acids. The CDR3 here is CASSFQRLSSYEQYF. DNA of the CDR3: TGTGCCAGCAGCTTTCAGCGGTTAAGCTCCTACGAGCAGTACTTC.

The chain has TRBV27 and TRBJ1-5; no clear D. This CDR3 spans 14 amino acids. Looked up from germline, CDR1 is MNHEY and CDR2 is SMNVEV (reference sequence). Trimming took off 5 bases at V and 6 bases at J, with 14 bases between the two ends. Here the CDR3 DNA reads TGTGCCAGCAGTAGAACACCGGACGGTCAGCCCCAGCATTTT. Translating gives CASSRTPDGQPQHF.

In DNA form, the CDR3 reads TGTGCCAGCAGCTTACAGGGTGATGGCACAGATACGCAGTATTTT. Encoded protein: CASSLQGDGTDTQYF. The chain recombines TRBV7-6 with TRBJ2-3; the D gene is possibly TRBD1 (5 bases). With 2 bases removed from V and 1 base from J, the gap between germline ends came to 10 bases. Looked up from germline, CDR1 is SGHVS and CDR2 is FNYEAQ. The CDR3 runs 15 residues.

In DNA, the CDR3 is TGTGCCAGCAGCCTAAGCGGGGCGGGCTGGGCGAACACCGGGGAGCTGTTTTTT. Its protein product is CASSLSGAGWANTGELFF. The chain recombines TRBV7-2 with TRBJ2-2; 7 bases match TRBD2. With V trimmed by 5 bases and J by 0 bases, 12 bases remained unmatched. Looked up from germline, CDR1 is SGHTA and CDR2 is FQGNSA. This CDR3 is built from 18 residues.

The chain combines TRBV19 with TRBJ2-7; 8 bases align to TRBD1. Germline lookup yields CDR1 LNHDA and CDR2 SQIVND (reference sequence). This CDR3 has 14 residues. V dropped 5 bases and J dropped 4; count of bases not matched to a gene: 7. The CDR3 reads CASSSPGQAYEQYF. In DNA form, the CDR3 reads TGTGCCAGTAGTTCTCCGGGACAGGCTTACGAGCAGTACTTC.

This clone has a handful of counts. The rearrangement links TRBV15 to TRBJ1-6; TRBD1 aligns across 10 bases. This CDR3 contains 14 residues. The V and J ends lost 7 bases and 8 bases, in that order; junction bases with no gene match: 5. Germline V gene sequence: CDR1 LNHNV, CDR2 YYDKDF (reference sequence). The CDR3 region has the DNA TGTGCCACCACCATGGGACAGGGGTATTCACCCCTCCACTTT. It codes for CATTMGQGYSPLHF. Based on the CDR3 plus reference TRBV15 and TRBJ1-6, the full variable domain is DAMVIQNPRYQVTQFGKPVTLSCSQTLNHNVMYWYQQKSSQAPKLLFHYYDKDFNNEADTPDNFQSRRPNTSFCFLDIRSPGLGDTAMYLCATTMGQGYSPLHFGNGTRLTVT.